This T cell receptor beta chain was observed in a study of shared clonotypes between healthy human individuals. Naive CD8 cells lacked CD45RO, underwent positive selection for CCR7 and left out terminally differentiated effector memory CD45RA+ cells. This table comes from immunoSEQ multiplex PCR, and its TCRdb copy is limited to in-frame clones, with some not included. The data show some 2,100,000 clones, roughly 91% seen once. CDR3 length: 15 amino acids. Germline CDR1 reads MNHEY; CDR2 reads SMNVEV (reference sequence). The V gene lost 2 bases and the J gene lost 1 base, with 11 bases spanning the gap.

The chain links TRBV27 to TRBJ1-1; TRBD1 might be the D (5 bases). This clonotype was sampled from a man aged 18 to 29 in good health. Some clones in this sample may be carry-over from other donors' samples. The sample consisted of naive CD8+ T cells from PBMCs. The CDR3 DNA is TGTGCCAGCAGTTTAATGTGGAGGGGGAACACTGAAGCTTTCTTT. Amino acids: CASSLMWRGNTEAFF.